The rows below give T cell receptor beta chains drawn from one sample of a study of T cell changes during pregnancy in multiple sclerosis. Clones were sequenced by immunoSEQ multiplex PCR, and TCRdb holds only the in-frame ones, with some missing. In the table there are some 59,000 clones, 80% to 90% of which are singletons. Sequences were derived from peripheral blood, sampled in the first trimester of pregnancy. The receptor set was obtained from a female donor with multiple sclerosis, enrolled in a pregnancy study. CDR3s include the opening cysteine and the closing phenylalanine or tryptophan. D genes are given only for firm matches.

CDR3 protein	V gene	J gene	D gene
CASKAGVAKNIQYF	TRBV5-6	TRBJ2-4	TRBD2
CASSEESSYEQYF	TRBV10-1	TRBJ2-7	-
CASSPPNQGETKNIQYF	TRBV18	TRBJ2-4	TRBD1
CASSPPGQYEQYF	TRBV18	TRBJ2-7	-
CASSPQRGLSYEQYF	TRBV7-2	TRBJ2-7	TRBD2
CASSGTGLNTEAFF	TRBV9	TRBJ1-1	-
CASTRGGAYGEKLFF	TRBV19	TRBJ1-4	-
CASSLGTSGPYNEQFF	TRBV28	TRBJ2-1	TRBD2
CASSLGTGGGHVLTF	TRBV5-1	TRBJ2-6	TRBD1
CASSSQGASYEQYF	TRBV7-9	TRBJ2-7	TRBD1